The source of this T cell receptor beta chain is a study of molecular identifiers for immune sequencing clone quantification (dated by TCRdb to the late 2010s). For context, the study as a whole: In a replicate experiment, RNA from roughly 20,000 or 100,000 naive CD8 T cells was split into five aliquots, four of which were sequenced. The study was a methods study using CD8 T cells to benchmark molecular-identifier clustering-based TCR repertoire sequencing (MIDCIRS) and TCR RNA copy counting. General conclusions and limits of the study: Spiked-in Jurkat TCR RNA equivalent to a single cell was reported to be detectable even among over 800,000 naive CD8 T cells. When barcode sub-clustering was omitted, TCR diversity was inflated by chimeric consensus sequences, with chimeras reaching as high as 47%. Identical TCR molecules sharing a barcode could cause highly expanded clone sizes to be underestimated. Modeling indicated around 2.7 TCR RNA copies recovered per cell, compared with 7.5 to 10 by digital PCR, which implies a capture efficiency of about 31%. Spiked-in Jurkat TCR RNA (approximately 10 copies' worth), which is not part of the donor repertoire, was contained in the naive libraries. Clones above 20 RNA copies held over 99% of molecules in CMV-specific effector cells but under 1% in naive cells.

Germline trimming: 4 bases from V, 2 bases from J; junction bases outside gene matches: 4. The CDR3 runs 14 residues from the cysteine to the phenylalanine. Left in the record is the CDR3 DNA by itself, 42 bases read in frame from the first base. The germline V gene sets CDR1 to SGHTA and CDR2 to FQGNSA. Library preparation was by PCR. The data were produced on an Illumina HiSeq 4000. Bulk TCR libraries were generated as previously described, with the TCR primers listed in Table S5 used. Purification of total RNA was performed with the Qiagen AllPrep DNA/RNA kit. Before analysis, reads from multiple sequencing runs of one library were combined. Under the source paper's analysis protocol: Reads were retained only if their TCR constant sequence matched exactly, and those retained reads were trimmed to 150 nt and grouped according to their 12-nt molecular barcodes. Reads inside each barcode group were sub-clustered using a 15% Levenshtein threshold, and a quality-weighted consensus sequence was constructed for each RNA molecule. Non-functional sequences were filtered out, along with any lower-count sequence sitting one edit away from another sequence. Based on a fit of two negative binomial distributions, barcode sub-clusters having less than 20% of the maximum read count were discarded. The public reads were quality trimmed at Q25 with fastp and then assembled into clones with MiXCR by TCRdb, keeping productive beta chains. Identical CDR3 protein sequences are pooled into one entry, listed with their most common genes and DNA. TCRdb, rather than the study authors, made the V and J calls. The sample table contains 75,000 to 100,000 distinct CDR3 sequences; only one count was recorded for around 17% of them. The ten largest account for around 0.91% of the sample.

To note about this clonotype: It lacks a known antigen. Base qualities were left out, and no much larger clone turns up one base away.

Libraries of naive CD8 T cells were built from anywhere between roughly 17,000 and 1,000,000 sorted cells, with 10%, 30% or 50% of the purified RNA used. On a BD FACSAria II, naive CD8 T cells were FACS-sorted as CD8+CD4-CCR7+CD45RA+ and collected into RLT Plus buffer. Around 10 TCR copies' worth of Jurkat RNA were spiked into roughly 19,000-1,000,000 naive CD8 T cell samples to test detection sensitivity. Enrichment of CD8 T cells was done with RosetteSep CD8+ T Cell Enrichment Cocktail plus Ficoll-Paque, and ACK red cell lysis came afterward. This clonotype was obtained from a human donor in good health. Some libraries in this study had Jurkat cell RNA spiked in. The chain links TRBV7-2 with TRBJ2-7; 8 bases in the middle match TRBD1. Material: naive CD8+ T cells from blood, with Jurkat cell RNA spiked in. The cell subset or site label here, explained by the study, means: FACS-sorted CD8+CD4-CCR7+CD45RA+ naive T cells. The CDR3 protein is CASSSMTGAYEQYF. Here is the DNA: TGTGCCAGCAGCTCCATGACAGGGGCCTACGAGCAGTACTTC.